This TCR beta chain was identified in a study of healthy donors' naive CD4 and CD8 T cells (dated by TCRdb to the mid-2010s). Broadly, across the study: Donors were selected to cover three age groups (20-25, 40-50 and 60-70 years, over 5 each), with a mean age of around 47, and half of the donors were female. The TCR alpha libraries followed the same workflow as the beta chain, except for a newly designed primer set that covered all functional IMGT alpha gene variants. Rearranged TCR alpha and beta chains from naive CD4+ and CD8+ T cells were sequenced in the study to test how TCR variation relates to lineage commitment. Peripheral blood mononuclear cells were collected from under 20 healthy, unrelated individuals. Donors were HLA-typed by sequencing at HLA-A, -B, -C, -DRB1, -DQB1 and -DPB1 using the SBTexcellerator protocol, an ABI3130xl analyzer and SBTengine software.

With regard to this clonotype: The clone's antigen remains unknown. No clone much larger than this one lies a single base away; base qualities are absent.

Sequenced using a 454 GS FLX Titanium. A previously published linear amplification protocol was used to build the TCR libraries, starting from roughly 500 ng of total RNA. Sequencing was carried out on the Roche/454 Genome Sequencer using Titanium chemistry. In the authors' own workflow: Roughly 78,000 rearranged TCR alpha transcripts were sequenced from about 5 of the healthy donors. Unique TCR clonotypes were defined by the CDR3 junction under IMGT nomenclature, and duplicate transcripts were removed. Logistic regression in R 2.13.0 modeled CD4 versus CD8 status as a function of V and J genes, with adjustment for donor effects and Bonferroni correction for multiple testing. In TCRdb, the public reads were trimmed at Q25 with fastp and aligned with MiXCR, with productive beta chains retained. Each entry is one CDR3 protein sequence, shown with its most common DNA and genes. The V and J calls were not made by the authors but by TCRdb's processing. Present in this sample are 150,000 to 200,000 distinct CDR3 sequences, over 60% of which were seen just once. The ten largest account for about 2.1% of the sample.

Cells with a CD4+CD8-CD45RO-CD45RA+ profile were isolated by FACS and defined as naive CD4+ T cells, and those with a CD8+CD4-CD45RA+CD27bright profile were defined as naive CD8+ T cells. The antibodies used for sorting targeted CD4 (RPA-T4), CD8 (SK1), CD27 (O323), CD45RA (HI100) and CD45RO (UCHL1). Study-wide conclusions, independent of this receptor: Because alpha and beta chains were sequenced in bulk and could not be paired, combined chain effects were not evaluated. In both chains, CD4+ lineage was associated with a positively charged CDR3, and CD8+ lineage was associated with a negatively charged CDR3. Naive CD4+ and CD8+ cells reportedly showed biased usage of most V and J gene segments, and this bias was consistent across donors and independent of HLA genotype. Possible repertoire bias arising from homeostatic proliferation of naive T cells was not directly addressed. V genes, J genes and CDR3 charge together appeared to explain roughly an eighth of CD4/CD8 propensity variance, in a largely additive manner.

Taken from cysteine to phenylalanine, the CDR3 has 12 residues. The only DNA kept is the CDR3, 36 bases in frame from the first base. The germline ends are 7 bases apart after V is trimmed by 2 bases and J by 6 bases. CDR1 and CDR2, looked up from the germline V gene, are MNHEY and SVGEGT. The source of this sequence is a pool of human donors in good health; the sample pools cells from several healthy donors. The rearranged segments are TRBV6-2 or TRBV6-3 and TRBJ1-2, with an unclear D gene assignment. The material sequenced was naive CD4+ and CD8+ T cells sorted from blood, pooled from several donors. The sample's cell subset or site, from its label and the paper: FACS-sorted naive CD4+ (CD45RO-CD45RA+) and naive CD8+ (CD45RA+CD27bright) T cells. Read as DNA, the sequence is TGTGCCAGCAGTTACAGGGAGGATGGCTACACCTTC. This sequence encodes CASSYREDGYTF.